The text below deals with one T cell receptor (beta chain). Its antigen is not identified. A much larger clone differs by one base, so this may be a read error. This library used around 0.4 ug RNA and molecular barcoded adaptors spanning alpha/delta and beta/gamma chains. Each CDR3 protein is one row after TCRdb ran MiXCR on the reads. The top ten clones hold approximately 11% of a sample with roughly 130,000 distinct CDR3 sequences, about an eighth of them seen once. Per germline, CDR1 SQVTM and CDR2 ANQGSEA. The CDR3 covers 13 residues. These data are taken from a study of read filtering for tumor transcriptome and immune sequencing. Study as a whole: Patients were approximately 18 male and about 14 female, mean age around 70 years, range about 47 to 85. TCR-mapped reads were about 4.05 to 10.27 million with IR-seq versus roughly 80 to 1,300 with RNA-seq. Study findings and constraints: IR-seq captured clonotypes deeper and more reliably than RNA-seq.

The TCR comes from a donor at least 40 years old with multiple myeloma. The chain recombines TRBV29-1 with TRBJ2-3; TRBD1 matches at 7 bases. Sequencing was done on a sample of a population of CD138-negative cells sorted from bone marrow. The CDR3 protein is CSRAGTDTDTQCF. The CDR3 DNA reads TGCAGCCGCGCCGGGACAGACACAGATACGCAGTGTTTT.